Listed below are T cell receptor beta chains from one sample, sequenced in a study of HIV-infected patients and healthy controls. Each CDR3 protein is one row after TCRdb ran MiXCR on the 5' RACE reads. The data contain tens of thousands of distinct CDR3 sequences, approximately 15% of them singletons. Sequences were obtained from CD4+ T cells from blood. These receptors came from a human donor in good health. The CDR3 runs from the conserved cysteine through the conserved F or W. The D gene is left open where the match is weak. Size is stated for part of the rows, as once, few or many counts, or as a class when the clone is expanded.

J gene: TRBJ2-5
clone size: few
V gene: TRBV19
D gene: TRBD2
CDR3 DNA: TGTGCCAGTAGTATAAGCGGGAGTGAGACCCAGTACTTC
CDR3 protein: CASSISGSETQYF

J gene: TRBJ2-3
clone size: few
V gene: TRBV7-9
D gene: TRBD1
CDR3 DNA: TGTGCCAGCACGCCTTATCAGGCGACAGGGGGATACACAGATACGCAGTATTTT
CDR3 protein: CASTPYQATGGYTDTQYF

J gene: TRBJ1-1
clone size: few
V gene: TRBV28
D gene: -
CDR3 DNA: TGTGCCAGCACTTCCCGCGGCCCTGAAGCTTTCTTT
CDR3 protein: CASTSRGPEAFF

J gene: TRBJ2-3
clone size: many
V gene: TRBV7-6
D gene: -
CDR3 DNA: TGTGCCAGCAAGAGCGGACTTCAACCCACAGATACGCAGTATTTT
CDR3 protein: CASKSGLQPTDTQYF

J gene: TRBJ2-2
clone size: few
V gene: TRBV27
D gene: TRBD1
CDR3 DNA: TGTGCCAGCAGAGGGGGGACAGGGAGCCTTAACACCGGGGAGCTGTTTTTT
CDR3 protein: CASRGGTGSLNTGELFF

J gene: TRBJ2-1
clone size: -
V gene: TRBV11-3
D gene: TRBD2
CDR3 DNA: TGTGCCAGCAGCCCTCATCGGGGGGGAATGAATGAGCAGTTCTTC
CDR3 protein: CASSPHRGGMNEQFF

J gene: TRBJ1-1
clone size: -
V gene: TRBV6-5
D gene: -
CDR3 DNA: TGTGCCAGCAGTTATGACAGATCGAACACTGAAGCTTTCTTT
CDR3 protein: CASSYDRSNTEAFF

J gene: TRBJ2-5
clone size: -
V gene: TRBV7-2
D gene: -
CDR3 DNA: TGTGCCAGCAGCCCAAGCATTGTAGAGACCCAGTACTTC
CDR3 protein: CASSPSIVETQYF

J gene: TRBJ1-5
clone size: few
V gene: TRBV15
D gene: -
CDR3 DNA: TGTGCCACCAGCAGGGAGGGGGAGCCCCAGCATTTT
CDR3 protein: CATSREGEPQHF

J gene: TRBJ2-7
clone size: few
V gene: TRBV20-1
D gene: -
CDR3 DNA: TGCAGTGCAGACTCCGACACCTCCTACGAGCAGTACTTC
CDR3 protein: CSADSDTSYEQYF

J gene: TRBJ2-4
clone size: many
V gene: TRBV28
D gene: TRBD1
CDR3 DNA: TGTGCCAGCAGTTCCTCTATTGACAGGGTAGCCAAAAACATTCAGTACTTC
CDR3 protein: CASSSSIDRVAKNIQYF

J gene: TRBJ1-2
clone size: -
V gene: TRBV2
D gene: -
CDR3 DNA: TGTGCCAGCAGTGAGCAGGGTTCCTATGGCTACACCTTC
CDR3 protein: CASSEQGSYGYTF

J gene: TRBJ1-1
clone size: -
V gene: TRBV6-5
D gene: -
CDR3 DNA: TGTGCCACTCAAACGGGGGCAATGAACACTGAAGCTTTCTTT
CDR3 protein: CATQTGAMNTEAFF

J gene: TRBJ2-3
clone size: -
V gene: TRBV28
D gene: -
CDR3 DNA: TGTGCCAGCAGTTTAAATTTCCGGGGCACAGATACGCAGTATTTT
CDR3 protein: CASSLNFRGTDTQYF

J gene: TRBJ1-2
clone size: -
V gene: TRBV6-2/TRBV6-3
D gene: -
CDR3 DNA: TGTGCCAGCAGACCGGCAATGGACAGCCAGAGGGGCTACACCTTC
CDR3 protein: CASRPAMDSQRGYTF

J gene: TRBJ2-5
clone size: few
V gene: TRBV4-3
D gene: TRBD2
CDR3 DNA: TGCGCCAGCAGCCAAGCAATCGCGGGGGGCCAAGAGACCCAGTACTTC
CDR3 protein: CASSQAIAGGQETQYF

J gene: TRBJ2-4
clone size: few
V gene: TRBV29-1
D gene: -
CDR3 DNA: TGCAGCGTTGAAGACGGGACACTAGCCAAAAACATTCAGTACTTC
CDR3 protein: CSVEDGTLAKNIQYF

J gene: TRBJ1-2
clone size: many
V gene: TRBV3-1
D gene: -
CDR3 DNA: TGTGCCAGCAGCCAAGTTGGGGTGAACTATGGCTACACCTTC
CDR3 protein: CASSQVGVNYGYTF

J gene: TRBJ2-3
clone size: few
V gene: TRBV6-2/TRBV6-3
D gene: TRBD2
CDR3 DNA: TGTGCCAGCAGTTATTCCGGGACTAGCGGGAGTCATTCAGATACGCAGTATTTT
CDR3 protein: CASSYSGTSGSHSDTQYF

J gene: TRBJ2-3
clone size: -
V gene: TRBV7-8
D gene: -
CDR3 DNA: TGTGCCAGCAGCTTGCGGCCAGACGCATCCACAGATACGCAGTATTTT
CDR3 protein: CASSLRPDASTDTQYF

J gene: TRBJ2-3
clone size: -
V gene: TRBV5-4
D gene: TRBD2
CDR3 DNA: TGTGCCAGCAGCTTACCAGCGGGAGGGCCCTCAGATACGCAGTATTTT
CDR3 protein: CASSLPAGGPSDTQYF

J gene: TRBJ2-7
clone size: many
V gene: TRBV14
D gene: -
CDR3 DNA: TGTGCCAGCAGCCAAGGCGGCCTGCTCTCCTACGAGCAGTACTTC
CDR3 protein: CASSQGGLLSYEQYF